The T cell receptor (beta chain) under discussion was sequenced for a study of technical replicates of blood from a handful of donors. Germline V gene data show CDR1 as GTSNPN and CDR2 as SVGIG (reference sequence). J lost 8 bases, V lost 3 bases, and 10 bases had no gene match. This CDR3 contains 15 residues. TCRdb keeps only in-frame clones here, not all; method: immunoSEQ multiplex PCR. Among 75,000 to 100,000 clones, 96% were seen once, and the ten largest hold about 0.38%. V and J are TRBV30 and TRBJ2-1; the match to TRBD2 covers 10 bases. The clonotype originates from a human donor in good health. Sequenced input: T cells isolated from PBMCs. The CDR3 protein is CAWSPAGGPGDEQFF. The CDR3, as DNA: TGTGCCTGGAGCCCAGCGGGAGGGCCGGGAGATGAGCAGTTCTTC.